This T cell receptor beta chain is drawn from a study of cytomegalovirus exposure and HLA in healthy donors. Across the study: About 79 million unique TCRs from HLA-typed donors were held in an early data release. General study points: In a later analysis, an Asian-associated ancestry cluster reportedly showed fewer N-insertions than the roughly 690-donor mean. Per a prior analysis, the majority of TCR beta V segments were productive roughly 87% or roughly 30% of the time.

As to this clone: Antigen: not known.

This CDR3 spans 16 amino acids. J was trimmed by 1 base and V by 4 bases; bases with no gene match: 5. Germline CDR1 is SGHTS and CDR2 is YDEGEE. A multiplex PCR was run with 60 Vbeta primers and 13 Jbeta primers. The assay was immunoSEQ multiplex PCR, and TCRdb's table has in-frame clones only and misses some. Of 64,000 or so clones in the sample, 85% were seen once. The rearrangement links TRBV5-8 to TRBJ2-5; 12 bases line up with TRBD2. This TCR was recovered from a female donor in good health and CMV-seronegative. The sequencing input was PBMCs. CDR3 bases: TGTGCCAGCAGCCGGGGGGGACTAGCGGGCCAAGAGACCCAGTACTTC. The encoded protein is CASSRGGLAGQETQYF.